These T cell receptor beta chains were read from a single sample in a study of blood T cell repertoires in COVID-19. Libraries were prepared by immunoSEQ multiplex PCR; TCRdb keeps only in-frame clonotypes and omits some of them. The table includes some 320,000 clones, about 87% detected once. Material: peripheral blood. The receptors here all came from a woman aged 30 to 39 who had recovered from COVID-19. CDR3s include the opening cysteine and the closing phenylalanine or tryptophan.

v_call	j_call	cdr3_aa
TRBV28	TRBJ1-2	CASRRTGGSLVSGYTF
TRBV15	TRBJ2-5	CATSRRGRQETQYF
TRBV25-1	TRBJ1-1	CASSEGQGRTEAFF
TRBV7-3	TRBJ2-7	CASSQYGPGGEDPYEQYF
TRBV11-3	TRBJ1-5	CASSWTGGDQPQHF
TRBV5-1	TRBJ1-1	CASSPALWRGLEDTEAFF
TRBV5-8	TRBJ2-7	CASSLPYGTQGPEQYF
TRBV9	TRBJ2-3	CASSGAGGRDTQYF
TRBV6-5	TRBJ1-4	CASSRTGEDEKLFF
TRBV5-1	TRBJ2-3	CASSLDQAGQGTDTQYF
TRBV6-6	TRBJ2-7	CASSYLYEQYF
TRBV7-2	TRBJ2-1	CASSASGIYNEQFF
TRBV12-3/TRBV12-4	TRBJ2-4	CASSLGRDIQYF
TRBV19	TRBJ2-2	CASKTDRGKGELFF
TRBV6-1	TRBJ1-6	CASSDHRGLKPLHF
TRBV28	TRBJ2-7	CASSTGDRLAYEQYF
TRBV3-1/TRBV3-2	TRBJ1-2	CASSQEPGLWDYGYTF
TRBV11-2	TRBJ1-1	CASSTHQEGTEAFF
TRBV5-1	TRBJ1-4	CASSLGTGTTTNEKLFF
TRBV7-2	TRBJ1-6	CASSLHRESSYNSPLHF
TRBV13	TRBJ2-7	CASSFRNEQYF
TRBV2	TRBJ1-2	CASKFSVLIRDTANYGYTF
TRBV5-6	TRBJ1-2	CASSPGTGDRGYGYTF
TRBV5-1	TRBJ2-1	CASRTSGGRNEQFF
TRBV27	TRBJ1-5	CASRGGTGLNQPQHF
TRBV5-5	TRBJ2-7	CASSLIPPYEQYF
TRBV5-4	TRBJ2-7	CASSLGLADDLSEQYF
TRBV7-9	TRBJ2-1	CASKGGGAYNEQFF
TRBV9	TRBJ2-7	CASSLGRGASYEQYF
TRBV5-4	TRBJ2-5	CASSRRDTRDLYQETQYF
TRBV7-8	TRBJ2-5	CASSSPGDRGWETQYF
TRBV2	TRBJ1-2	CASRGGQGNYGYTF
TRBV7-3	TRBJ2-7	CASSVTGGPYEQYF
TRBV6-6	TRBJ2-1	CASSTRGQTNEQFF
TRBV28	TRBJ2-7	CASSSQQSSYEQYF
TRBV4-1	TRBJ2-3	CASTRASRSSGASTDTQYF
TRBV11-3	TRBJ1-4	CASTVNEKLFF